These 27 T cell receptor beta chains were sequenced from one sample in a study of blood T cell repertoires in COVID-19. Method: immunoSEQ multiplex PCR; TCRdb's copy keeps in-frame clones and lacks some. Of fewer than 200,000 clones listed, under 90% were seen once; the top ten hold less than 20%. The sequenced material came from PBMCs or T cells enriched from blood (not recorded which). The source is a man in his sixties who had recovered from COVID-19.

The V and J genes are TRBV27 and TRBJ2-3; 10 bases map to TRBD2. Germline CDR1 and CDR2: MNHEY and SMNVEV (reference sequence). The CDR3 sequence is 16 residues long. V was pared by 1 base and J by 1 base, with 2 bases of the junction left unmatched. In DNA, the CDR3 is TGTGCCAGCAGTTTATTCAGCGGGAGGGGCACAGATACGCAGTATTTT. Its protein product is CASSLFSGRGTDTQYF.

The chain joins TRBV5-1 to TRBJ2-7; 12 nucleotides align to TRBD2. Germline loops: CDR1 SGHRS, CDR2 YFSETQ. Trimming removed 0 bases from V and 6 bases from J; junction bases left unmatched: 7. CDR3 length equals 16 residues. CDR3 nucleotide sequence: TGCGCCAGCAGCTTGGTCCTGCTAGCGGGAGGGAGCGAGCAGTACTTC. It encodes CASSLVLLAGGSEQYF. Full variable domain (missing parts from reference TRBV5-1 and TRBJ2-7): KAGVTQTPRYLIKTRGQQVTLSCSPISGHRSVSWYQQTPGQGLQFLFEYFSETQRNKGNFPGRFSGRQFSNSRSEMNVSTLELGDSALYLCASSLVLLAGGSEQYFGPGTRLTVT.

This chain links TRBV9 with TRBJ2-3; the D gene is possibly TRBD1 (6 bases). Trimming removed 2 bases from V and 3 bases from J, with 13 bases in between. Per the germline V gene, CDR1 is SGDLS and CDR2 is YYNGEE. The length of the CDR3 is 15 residues. CDR3 region: CASSVGVGTTDTQYF. CDR3 DNA sequence: TGTGCCAGCAGCGTGGGGGTCGGGACAACAGATACGCAGTATTTT.

In this sample, this clone turned up a few times. This chain joins TRBV7-3 and TRBJ2-2; D call uncertain. Per the germline V gene, CDR1 is SGHTA and CDR2 is FQGTGA. CDR3 length: 14 residues. The germline V and J ends were trimmed by 2 bases and 0 bases, with 4 bases remaining between them. CDR3 in amino acids: CASSLQANTGELFF. The DNA of the CDR3 is TGTGCCAGCAGCTTACAGGCGAACACCGGGGAGCTGTTTTTT.

This clone was picked up one time. V is TRBV5-1 and J is TRBJ2-2, with 7 bases matching TRBD1. Looked up from germline, CDR1 is SGHRS and CDR2 is YFSETQ. V shed 7 bases, J shed 3 bases, and the junction held 3 bases outside the gene matches. This CDR3 has 13 residues. CDR3 in amino acids: CASGTVDTGELFF. In DNA, the CDR3 is TGCGCCAGCGGGACAGTAGACACCGGGGAGCTGTTTTTT.

The genes are TRBV7-2 and TRBJ2-3; 14 bases are shared with TRBD2. V lost 5 bases, J lost 3 bases, and 4 bases stayed unmatched. Germline CDR1 SGHTA, CDR2 FQGNSA. The CDR3 is made up of 16 amino acids. DNA of the CDR3: TGTGCCAGCAGCAGCGGACTAGCGGGGGGTACAGATACGCAGTATTTT. Protein product: CASSSGLAGGTDTQYF.

This chain uses TRBV3-1 (or the pseudogene TRBV3-2) with TRBJ2-3, with TRBD2 identical over 8 bases. V dropped 1 base and J dropped 1; count of bases not matched to a gene: 4. Germline-derived CDR1 and CDR2 are LGHDT and YNNKEL (reference sequence). CDR3 length: 16 residues. The CDR3 sequence: CASSQGSGAGTDTQYF. CDR3 nucleotide sequence: TGTGCCAGCAGCCAAGGTAGCGGGGCTGGCACAGATACGCAGTATTTT.

This chain uses TRBV23-1 with TRBJ2-7, with 8 bases that match TRBD2. TRBV23-1 is sorted into the ORF group, with uncertain function. This CDR3 contains 18 residues. Germline trimming cut 3 bases from V and 5 bases from J; bases unmatched to any gene: 18. CDR3 DNA: TGCGCCAGCAGTCAGATTGAGGCGCGGAAGCGGGAGCGGAACGAGCAGTACTTC. It specifies CASSQIEARKRERNEQYF.

The gene calls are TRBV2 and TRBJ1-1, with D hard to call. The CDR3 has 13 residues. Trimming left V 9 bases short and J 0 bases short, with 11 bases between. The germline V gene has CDR1 SNHLY and CDR2 FYNNEI. As DNA, the CDR3 is TGTGCCAGTGTTGGGGAGATGAACACTGAAGCTTTCTTT. Its protein is CASVGEMNTEAFF.

This clone came up many times. In DNA form, the CDR3 reads TGTGCCAGCAGCTTAGGCGGGGAGATCACAGATACGCAGTATTTT. This translates into CASSLGGEITDTQYF. V usage is TRBV7-2 and J usage is TRBJ2-3; perhaps TRBD2 as D (6 bases). V was shortened by 1 base and J by 2 bases, with 10 bases between the two germline ends. Germline V gene lookup returns CDR1 SGHTA and CDR2 FQGNSA. The CDR3 covers 15 residues.

The rearrangement joins TRBV13 to TRBJ2-2; 11 positions agree with TRBD2. Germline lookup yields CDR1 PRHDT and CDR2 FYEKMQ (reference sequence). The CDR3 sequence is 17 residues long. V dropped 5 bases and J dropped 2; count of bases not matched to a gene: 7. DNA for the CDR3: TGTGCCAGCAGCCCAGCCGGGACTAGCGGAAACACCGGGGAGCTGTTTTTT. Its translation: CASSPAGTSGNTGELFF.

This clone was counted at least ten times. The chain links TRBV6-5 to TRBJ1-5; unclear D gene. CDR3 length: 13 amino acids. V was pared by 4 bases and J by 5 bases, with 9 bases between. The germline V gene encodes CDR1 MNHEY and CDR2 SVGAGI. CDR3 DNA: TGTGCCAGCAGTTGGAGTAAATATCAGCCCCAGCATTTT. Translating it yields CASSWSKYQPQHF.

The gene calls are TRBV30 and TRBJ1-4; the D is unclear. V lost 2 bases to trimming and J lost 1 base, with 17 bases between them. Germline CDR1 and CDR2: GTSNPN and SVGIG (reference sequence). The CDR3 extends over 17 amino acids. The CDR3 here is CAWSYPLTTGTNEKLFF. Written as DNA, the CDR3 is TGTGCCTGGAGTTACCCCCTCACTACGGGAACTAATGAAAAACTGTTTTTT.

The chain recombines TRBV28 with TRBJ2-7; D is undetermined. The CDR3 covers 15 residues. Germline V gives CDR1 MDHEN, CDR2 SYDVKM. Trimming pared 5 bases from V and 0 bases from J, leaving 14 bases between. CDR3 residues: CASSTSRQSSYEQYF. DNA of the CDR3: TGTGCCAGCAGTACATCCAGGCAGAGCTCCTACGAGCAGTACTTC. Variable domain in full (rest from reference TRBV28 and TRBJ2-7): DVKVTQSSRYLVKRTGEKVFLECVQDMDHENMFWYRQDPGLGLRLIYFSYDVKMKEKGDIPEGYSVSREKKERFSLILESASTNQTSMYLCASSTSRQSSYEQYFGPGTRLTVT.

This clone has more than one count but fewer than ten. The genes are TRBV7-9 and TRBJ1-2; 7 nucleotides align to TRBD1. Trimming at V came to 4 bases and at J to 4 bases, leaving 6 bases not matched to a gene. The CDR3 is 14 amino acids. Germline CDR1 and CDR2: SEHNR and FQNEAQ (reference sequence). CDR3 amino acids: CASSSQQGSYGYTF. The CDR3 bases are TGTGCCAGCAGCTCACAACAGGGGTCCTATGGCTACACCTTC.

This clone was observed once. This chain joins TRBV28 and TRBJ1-4; unclear D gene. This CDR3 spans 15 amino acids. Trimming removed 7 bases from V and 3 bases from J, with 15 bases in between. CDR1 is MDHEN, CDR2 SYDVKM, per germline. In DNA, the CDR3 is TGTGCCAGCAAGGAGGGTCTGGGAGCTAATGAAAAACTGTTTTTT. Its protein product is CASKEGLGANEKLFF.

On this clone itself: Other DNA sequences in this sample translate to the same CDR3. The chain recombines TRBV12-3 or TRBV12-4 with TRBJ1-1; no definite D call. V was shortened by 1 base and J by 2 bases, with 5 bases between the two germline ends. The CDR3 consists of 13 residues. CDR3 DNA: TGTGCCAGCAGTTTAGTAGCCAACACTGAAGCTTTCTTT. This sequence encodes CASSLVANTEAFF.

This chain uses TRBV25-1 with TRBJ1-1; tentatively, D is TRBD1 (5 bases). Germline values: CDR1 MGHDK, CDR2 SYGVNS. The CDR3 has 14 residues. Trimming cost V 1 base and J 3 bases, with 9 bases left between them. CDR3 sequence reads: CASSEFGGDTEAFF. CDR3 DNA: TGTGCCAGCAGTGAATTTGGGGGGGACACTGAAGCTTTCTTT.

The V gene is TRBV3-1 (or the pseudogene TRBV3-2), the J gene TRBJ2-1; 10 bases are shared with TRBD2. Trimming cost V 1 base and J 6 bases; bases outside gene matches: 3. The germline gives CDR1 LGHDT, CDR2 YNNKEL (reference sequence). The CDR3 has 15 residues. The CDR3, as DNA: TGTGCCAGCAGCCAAGGGCTAGCGGGAGTCAATGAGCAGTTCTTC. Residues: CASSQGLAGVNEQFF.

DNA of the CDR3: TGTGCCAGCAGCCCCCATAGTGCGGGAATAAGGTACAATGAGCAGTTCTTC. It is translated as CASSPHSAGIRYNEQFF. V is TRBV7-8 and J is TRBJ2-1, with D tentatively TRBD2 (6 bases). The V and J ends lost 5 bases and 4 bases respectively, with 21 bases between them. CDR3 length equals 17 residues. Germline V gives CDR1 SGHVS, CDR2 FQNEAQ.

The V call is TRBV7-9, the J call TRBJ1-4, with D maybe TRBD1 (5 bases). The CDR3 covers 14 residues. Germline V gene lookup returns CDR1 SEHNR and CDR2 FQNEAQ (reference sequence). The V and J ends lost 5 bases and 2 bases respectively, with 9 bases between them. This chain's CDR3 is CASSRGDTNEKLFF. The CDR3 DNA is TGTGCCAGCAGCCGGGGGGATACTAATGAAAAACTGTTTTTT.

The chain recombines TRBV6-5 with TRBJ2-3; weak D call: TRBD1 (5 bases). V lost 5 bases and J lost 2, with 11 bases in between. From germline, CDR1 is MNHEY and CDR2 SVGAGI. The CDR3 contains 14 residues. The CDR3 DNA follows: TGTGCCAGCAGTCAGGGATCTTCCACAGATACGCAGTATTTT. It codes for CASSQGSSTDTQYF.

V is TRBV28 and J is TRBJ1-1; unclear D gene. Germline CDR1 reads MDHEN; CDR2 reads SYDVKM. CDR3 length: 12 amino acids. V dropped 6 bases and J dropped 7 bases, with 12 bases sitting between them. This CDR3 reads CASRISGDEAFF. The DNA for the CDR3 is TGTGCCAGCAGAATCTCCGGGGATGAAGCTTTCTTT.

This chain joins TRBV18 and TRBJ2-3; possible D gene TRBD2, 5 bases. Germline V gives CDR1 KGHSH, CDR2 LQKENI. The CDR3 is 13 amino acids. With 2 bases removed from V and 4 bases from J, the gap between germline ends came to 7 bases. The DNA of the CDR3 is TGTGCCAGCTCACCAGGAGGCCCAGATACGCAGTATTTT. As protein: CASSPGGPDTQYF.

The V and J genes are TRBV2 and TRBJ2-2, with TRBD1 matching 7 bases. The CDR3 extends over 16 amino acids. CDR1 is SNHLY and CDR2 is FYNNEI in the germline V gene. V dropped 8 bases and J dropped 4; count of bases not matched to a gene: 13. CDR3 coding DNA: TGTGCCAGCGGGTCCAGGGGGAGTCGGGGCACCGGGGAGCTGTTTTTT. It specifies CASGSRGSRGTGELFF.

This clone came up once. The chain recombines TRBV7-2 with TRBJ2-1; TRBD2 might be the D (6 bases). This CDR3 is 13 amino acids long. V shed 5 bases and J shed 3 bases, with 8 bases lying between them. CDR1 is SGHTA, CDR2 FQGNSA, per germline. CDR3 sequence: CASSGGFYNEQFF. The CDR3 region has the DNA TGTGCCAGCAGCGGGGGGTTCTACAATGAGCAGTTCTTC.

The genes are TRBV19 and TRBJ1-6; no definite D call. V lost 1 base and J 6 bases, leaving 10 bases between the germline ends. CDR1 is LNHDA and CDR2 is SQIVND in the germline V gene (reference sequence). The CDR3 runs 15 residues. Here the CDR3 DNA reads TGTGCCAGTAGTATAGTTCCGGGAGGTAATTCACCCCTCCACTTT. Translating it yields CASSIVPGGNSPLHF.